This T cell receptor (beta chain) appears in the sequencing data of a study of human T cells and chemical hapten exposure. Broader study findings: Among expanded TCRs, significantly more large CDR3 similarity clusters formed than among controls.

Remarks on this clonotype: What it binds is not known.

Individual cDNA molecules (in the library) carried attached unique molecular identifiers. TCRdb processed the reads anew with MiXCR; each CDR3 protein has one entry. Of about 2,600 distinct CDR3 sequences listed, about 45% are singletons. The V and J ends lost 5 bases and 7 bases respectively, with 15 bases between them. The CDR3 contains 14 residues. Treatment noted: therapeutic diphenylcyclopropenone sensitization with weekly scalp DPC. The receptor's source is an adult with alopecia areata. Some clones in this sample may be carry-over from other donors' samples. This table probably holds off-target reads from a library built for another chain. Sequences were derived from whole blood, sampled before DPC sensitization or 2, 6, or about 24 weeks after (not recorded which). The chain couples TRBV12-3 or TRBV12-4 to TRBJ2-1; D not certain. The CDR3 region has the DNA TGTGCCAGCAGTCCGCACAGTGGGGTGAATGAGCAGTTCTTC. Protein sequence: CASSPHSGVNEQFF.